Following are 11 T cell receptor beta chains from one sample sequenced in a study of monozygotic twins with cystic fibrosis. Sequencing used immunoSEQ multiplex PCR; TCRdb keeps in-frame clones, though not all of them. The repertoire holds roughly 28,000 clones, with around 85% as singletons. Sequencing was done on a sample of blood. The receptors shown here come from a girl aged 2 to 9 with cystic fibrosis.

The V gene is TRBV25-1, the J gene TRBJ2-7, with D possibly TRBD1 on 5 matching bases. Germline lookup yields CDR1 MGHDK and CDR2 SYGVNS. CDR3 length equals 15 residues. Trimming removed 2 bases at V and 0 bases at J, with 11 bases between. CDR3 protein: CASSETGRSSYEQYF. The CDR3 coding sequence is TGTGCCAGCAGTGAAACAGGCAGGAGCTCCTACGAGCAGTACTTC.

The sample holds a few counts of this clone. The chain's CDR3 is CASSLAAGEQYF. The CDR3 nucleotides read TGTGCCAGCAGTTTAGCGGCGGGGGAGCAGTACTTC. The gene calls are TRBV28 and TRBJ2-7, with a tentative D call TRBD2 (6 bases). Germline CDR1 MDHEN, CDR2 SYDVKM. Between the trimmed V and J ends, which lost 2 bases and 7 bases, there was a span of 9 bases. The CDR3 runs to 12 residues.

The V and J genes are TRBV15 and TRBJ1-2, with TRBD1 matching 9 bases. J was trimmed by 8 bases and V by 5 bases; bases with no gene match: 12. This CDR3 comprises 15 residues. Germline CDR1 LNHNV, CDR2 YYDKDF (reference sequence). This CDR3 reads CATSRDRVGYRGYTF. The CDR3 DNA follows: TGTGCCACCAGCCGGGACAGGGTCGGCTATCGGGGCTACACCTTC. Filled out from reference TRBV15 and TRBJ1-2, the complete variable domain reads DAMVIQNPRYQVTQFGKPVTLSCSQTLNHNVMYWYQQKSSQAPKLLFHYYDKDFNNEADTPDNFQSRRPNTSFCFLDIRSPGLGDTAMYLCATSRDRVGYRGYTFGSGTRLTVV.

The chain joins TRBV15 to TRBJ2-5; 9 positions agree with TRBD2. CDR3 length: 17 residues. V shed 0 bases, J shed 4 bases, and the junction held 9 bases outside the gene matches. Germline V gene data show CDR1 as LNHNV and CDR2 as YYDKDF (reference sequence). CDR3 coding DNA: TGTGCCACCAGCAGAGATCGGTTAGCGGGAGTGCGAGAGACCCAGTACTTC. This codes for CATSRDRLAGVRETQYF.

The chain couples TRBV19 to TRBJ1-5, with 8 bases aligning to TRBD1. This CDR3 is built from 16 residues. J gave up 0 bases and V 7 bases, and 8 bases lay outside the gene matches. The germline V gene has CDR1 LNHDA and CDR2 SQIVND (reference sequence). The CDR3 DNA sequence: TGTGCCAGTATCGACAGGGGTGCGGATAGCAATCAGCCCCAGCATTTT. It is translated as CASIDRGADSNQPQHF.

This clone was seen only a few times. V usage is TRBV29-1 and J usage is TRBJ1-1, with TRBD1 as a possible D gene (6 bases). CDR1 and CDR2 from the germline V gene are SQVTM and ANQGSEA. The CDR3 has 14 residues. Trimming removed 6 bases from V and 1 base from J, with 15 bases in between. This chain's CDR3 is CSVLGVQGNTEAFF. The CDR3 DNA sequence: TGCAGCGTGCTAGGGGTACAGGGGAACACTGAAGCTTTCTTT.

This chain connects TRBV6-1 to TRBJ1-2, with 8 bases fitting TRBD1. The length of the CDR3 is 15 residues. The germline CDR1 and CDR2 sequences are MNHNS and SASEGT. J was trimmed by 7 bases and V by 6 bases; bases with no gene match: 13. The CDR3 DNA reads TGTGCCAGCAGGACAGATCCAGGGGGCGCTTCTGGCTACACCTTC. As protein: CASRTDPGGASGYTF.

The chain carries TRBV9 and TRBJ1-2; 7 nucleotides line up with TRBD1. The length of the CDR3 is 12 residues. Trimming took 2 bases from V and 8 from J; bases not matched to a gene: 3. CDR1 SGDLS and CDR2 YYNGEE come from the germline V gene. CDR3 DNA sequence: TGTGCCAGCAGCGTGGGGACAGCAGGCTACACCTTC. This codes for CASSVGTAGYTF.

This chain uses TRBV20-1 with TRBJ2-1; no definite D call. Per germline, CDR1 DFQATT and CDR2 SNEGSKA (reference sequence). The CDR3 runs to 11 residues. The V and J ends lost 1 base and 7 bases respectively, with 5 bases between them. DNA of the CDR3: TGCAGTGCTAGAGTAACAAATGAGCAGTTCTTC. Protein sequence: CSARVTNEQFF.

This chain joins TRBV28 and TRBJ2-3; weak D call: TRBD2 (5 bases). The ends were cut back, 3 bases at V and 8 bases at J, with 12 bases in the middle. This CDR3 contains 13 residues. Germline-derived CDR1 and CDR2 are MDHEN and SYDVKM. The CDR3 DNA is TGTGCCAGCAGTTTGAGGGATATCGGTACGCAGTATTTT. It encodes CASSLRDIGTQYF.

The chain uses TRBV10-1 and TRBJ1-3; D unresolved. The germline V and J ends were trimmed by 7 bases and 0 bases, with 13 bases remaining between them. The CDR3 sequence is 15 residues long. Germline-derived CDR1 and CDR2 are WNHNN and SYGVQD (reference sequence). In nucleotides, the CDR3 is TGCGCCAGCACAACAACACCGGCCTCTGGAAACACCATATATTTT. Its protein product is CASTTTPASGNTIYF.